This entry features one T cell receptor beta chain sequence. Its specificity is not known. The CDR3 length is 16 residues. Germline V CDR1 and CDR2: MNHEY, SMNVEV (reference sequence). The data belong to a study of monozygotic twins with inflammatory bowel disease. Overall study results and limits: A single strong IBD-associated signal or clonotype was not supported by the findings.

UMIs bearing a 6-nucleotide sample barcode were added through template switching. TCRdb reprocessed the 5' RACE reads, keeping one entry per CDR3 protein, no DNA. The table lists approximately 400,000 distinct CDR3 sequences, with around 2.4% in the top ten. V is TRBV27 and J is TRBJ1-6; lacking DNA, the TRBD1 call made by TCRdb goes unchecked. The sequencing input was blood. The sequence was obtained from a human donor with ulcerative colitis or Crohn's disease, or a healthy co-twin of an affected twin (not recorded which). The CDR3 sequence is CASSFGGGTYNSPLHF.